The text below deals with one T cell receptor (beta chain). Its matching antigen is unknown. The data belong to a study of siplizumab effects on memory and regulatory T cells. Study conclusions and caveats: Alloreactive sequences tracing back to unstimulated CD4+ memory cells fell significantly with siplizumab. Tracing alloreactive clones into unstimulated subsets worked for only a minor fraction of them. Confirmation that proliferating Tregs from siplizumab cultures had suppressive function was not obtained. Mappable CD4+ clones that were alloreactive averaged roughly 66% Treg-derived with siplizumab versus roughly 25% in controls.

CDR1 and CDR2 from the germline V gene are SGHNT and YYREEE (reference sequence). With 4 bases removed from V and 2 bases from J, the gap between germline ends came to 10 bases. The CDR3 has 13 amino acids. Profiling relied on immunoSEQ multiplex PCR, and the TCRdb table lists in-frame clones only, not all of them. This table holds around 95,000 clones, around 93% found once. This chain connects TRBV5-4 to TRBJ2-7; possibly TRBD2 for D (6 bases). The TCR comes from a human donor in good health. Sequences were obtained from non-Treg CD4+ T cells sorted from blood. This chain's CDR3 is CASSRRGTYEQYF. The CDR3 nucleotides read TGTGCCAGCAGCCGGAGGGGTACCTACGAGCAGTACTTC.